The 12 T cell receptor beta chains given below trace back to one sample, sequenced in a study of cytomegalovirus exposure and HLA in healthy donors. Sequencing used immunoSEQ multiplex PCR; TCRdb keeps in-frame clones, though not all of them. Counted here are around 73,000 clones, roughly 90% occurring once; the ten biggest clones make up roughly 3.8%. Specimen: PBMCs. The receptors come from a woman between 18 and 29 years old in good health and CMV-seropositive.

The V call is TRBV29-1, the J call TRBJ2-7; 11 nucleotides match TRBD2. The J segment lost 2 bases and the V segment lost 6 bases, leaving 9 bases of the junction unmatched. Germline V gene lookup returns CDR1 SQVTM and CDR2 ANQGSEA. The CDR3 totals 15 residues. This CDR3 is CSVAGTSGQAYEQYF. CDR3 in DNA: TGCAGCGTCGCCGGGACTAGCGGCCAAGCCTACGAGCAGTACTTC.

V is TRBV5-1 and J is TRBJ1-2, with D possibly matching TRBD1 (5 bases). CDR1 is SGHRS, CDR2 YFSETQ, per germline. This CDR3 has 14 amino acids. Trimming removed 4 bases from V and 2 bases from J, with 12 bases in between. Here the CDR3 DNA reads TGCGCCAGCAGCCAGGGATCTTCCAACTATGGCTACACCTTC. It codes for CASSQGSSNYGYTF. The full variable domain, with the rest looked up from reference TRBV5-1 and TRBJ1-2, is KAGVTQTPRYLIKTRGQQVTLSCSPISGHRSVSWYQQTPGQGLQFLFEYFSETQRNKGNFPGRFSGRQFSNSRSEMNVSTLELGDSALYLCASSQGSSNYGYTFGSGTRLTVV.

As DNA, the CDR3 is TGTGCCAGCAGCTTGATGCAGGGGGGCCAGCCCCAGCATTTT. Translated, it gives CASSLMQGGQPQHF. The rearrangement uses TRBV5-8 and TRBJ1-5; 7 nucleotides agree with TRBD1. CDR1 SGHTS and CDR2 YDEGEE come from the germline V gene. This CDR3 comprises 14 residues. V gave up 1 base and J gave up 7 bases; unmatched junction bases: 5. Variable domain in full (rest from reference TRBV5-8 and TRBJ1-5): EAGVTQSPTHLIKTRGQQATLRCSPISGHTSVYWYQQALGLGLQFLLWYDEGEERNRGNFPPRFSGRQFPNYSSELNVNALELEDSALYLCASSLMQGGQPQHFGDGTRLSIL.

In DNA form, the CDR3 reads TGCGCCAGCAGCCAAGTGTCAGGGAATCAGCCCCAGCATTTT. This gives the protein CASSQVSGNQPQHF. The chain uses TRBV4-1 and TRBJ1-5; D might be TRBD1 (5 bases). The CDR3 has 14 residues. Trimming left V 1 base short and J 4 bases short, with 8 bases between. CDR1 and CDR2 (germline): MGHRA, YSYEKL.

This chain connects TRBV25-1 to TRBJ2-5, with 9 bases lining up with TRBD1. Germline V gene sequence: CDR1 MGHDK, CDR2 SYGVNS. Unmatched junction bases numbered 11, after V lost 4 bases and J lost 5 bases. This CDR3 is built from 16 residues. CDR3 protein: CASSGPKQGAVETQYF. CDR3 bases: TGTGCCAGCAGTGGACCTAAACAGGGGGCTGTTGAGACCCAGTACTTC.

The chain uses TRBV28 and TRBJ2-7, with TRBD2 as a possible D gene (6 bases). V lost 8 bases and J 6 bases, leaving 14 bases between the germline ends. This CDR3 comprises 12 residues. Germline assignment: CDR1 MDHEN and CDR2 SYDVKM. CDR3 amino acids: CASGGLWVEQYF. The CDR3 nucleotides read TGTGCCAGCGGGGGACTTTGGGTCGAGCAGTACTTC.

CDR3 nucleotide sequence: TGTGCCAGCAGTCCTAGCGGGAGGGCGGGCAATGAGCAGTTCTTC. Translated, it gives CASSPSGRAGNEQFF. The gene calls are TRBV27 and TRBJ2-1, with 12 bases aligning to TRBD2. This CDR3 has 15 amino acids. Germline CDR1 is MNHEY and CDR2 is SMNVEV (reference sequence). J lost 6 bases, V lost 5 bases, and 5 bases had no gene match.

The table lists this clone with a count of one. The genes are TRBV28 and TRBJ2-1, with 10 bases fitting TRBD2. Per germline, CDR1 MDHEN and CDR2 SYDVKM. V was pared by 4 bases and J by 5 bases, with 8 bases of the junction left unmatched. This CDR3 contains 16 residues. CDR3 residues: CASSSRLAGGDNEQFF. CDR3 DNA: TGTGCCAGCAGTTCCCGATTAGCGGGAGGTGACAATGAGCAGTTCTTC.

This chain links TRBV15 with TRBJ2-3; weak D call: TRBD2 (7 bases). CDR3 length equals 14 residues. CDR1 and CDR2 from the germline V gene are LNHNV and YYDKDF (reference sequence). Trimming took off 10 bases at V and 4 bases at J, with 18 bases between the two ends. Here the CDR3 reads CASVKGGAPDTQYF. CDR3 bases: TGTGCCAGTGTGAAAGGGGGGGCCCCAGATACGCAGTATTTT.

The chain carries TRBV10-3 and TRBJ1-4, with D perhaps matching TRBD1 (5 bases). Trimming shortened V by 2 bases and J by 0 bases, and 10 bases separated the two germline ends. Germline assignment: CDR1 ENHRY and CDR2 SYGVKD. The CDR3 extends over 16 amino acids. The CDR3 coding sequence is TGTGCCATCAGTGAGCTCGGGGGGGCAACTAATGAAAAACTGTTTTTT. It is translated as CAISELGGATNEKLFF.

The gene calls are TRBV19 and TRBJ1-1; D possibly corresponds to TRBD1 (5 bases). Trimming took 9 bases from V and 0 from J, leaving 11 bases between them. The CDR3 consists of 13 residues. Germline lookup yields CDR1 LNHDA and CDR2 SQIVND (reference sequence). CDR3 amino acids: CASKDRVNTEAFF. CDR3 bases: TGTGCCAGCAAAGACAGAGTGAACACTGAAGCTTTCTTT.

The chain links TRBV11-3 to TRBJ2-1, with a tentative D call TRBD2 (5 bases). This CDR3 comprises 14 residues. V lost 3 bases to trimming and J lost 2 bases, with 8 bases between them. CDR1 SGHNT and CDR2 YENEEA come from the germline V gene. The CDR3 region has the DNA TGTGCCAGCAGCTTCGGACTTACCTACAATGAGCAGTTCTTC. Protein product: CASSFGLTYNEQFF. The variable domain in full, with the rest retrieved from reference TRBV11-3 and TRBJ2-1, is EAGVVQSPRYKIIEKKQPVAFWCNPISGHNTLYWYLQNLGQGPELLIRYENEEAVDDSQLPKDRFSAERLKGVDSTLKIQPAELGDSAVYLCASSFGLTYNEQFFGPGTRLTVL.